The T cell receptor (beta chain) under discussion was sequenced for a study of vaccination effects on CD4 cells after COVID-19. Across the whole study: Everyone in the study got two shots of either the BNT162b2 or mRNA-1273 vaccine.

Study-wide results and limits: Sampling in the study covered few convalescent patients and included no early post-infection timepoints.

This clone was observed once. Its target is unknown. The ViraFEST assay expanded antigen-specific CD4+ T cells with viral peptide pools before sequencing. Once cultured for 10 days, the cells underwent separation to obtain CD4+ T cells. SARS-CoV-2 infected the person between March and December 2020, as confirmed by PCR. A few million PBMC per well received approximately 10 IU/ml IL-2 and 9.5 to 10 ug/ml peptides in culture. The authors replaced half the medium with IL-2 medium on days 3 and 7. Generated by immunoSEQ multiplex PCR, the TCRdb table keeps only in-frame clones and is missing some. The table has approximately 40,000 clones, about two thirds seen once. The sequence derives from a human donor who had a prior SARS-CoV-2 infection. Sequenced material: CD4+ T cells from PBMCs cultured with a peptide pool, taken before COVID-19 vaccination.

CDR3 nucleotides: TGTGCCAGCAGCTCACTAGCGGGAGTTTACCATGAGCAGTTCTTC. Translation gives CASSSLAGVYHEQFF. The gene calls are TRBV11-2 and TRBJ2-1, with 11 bases identical to TRBD2. Germline lookup yields CDR1 SGHAT and CDR2 FQNNGV. The CDR3 consists of 15 residues. V was pared by 4 bases and J by 8 bases, with 7 bases of the junction left unmatched. Combining the CDR3 with reference TRBV11-2 and TRBJ2-1 gives the whole variable domain EAGVAQSPRYKIIEKRQSVAFWCNPISGHATLYWYQQILGQGPKLLIQFQNNGVVDDSQLPKDRFSAERLKGVDSTLKIQPAKLEDSAVYLCASSSLAGVYHEQFFGPGTRLTVL.